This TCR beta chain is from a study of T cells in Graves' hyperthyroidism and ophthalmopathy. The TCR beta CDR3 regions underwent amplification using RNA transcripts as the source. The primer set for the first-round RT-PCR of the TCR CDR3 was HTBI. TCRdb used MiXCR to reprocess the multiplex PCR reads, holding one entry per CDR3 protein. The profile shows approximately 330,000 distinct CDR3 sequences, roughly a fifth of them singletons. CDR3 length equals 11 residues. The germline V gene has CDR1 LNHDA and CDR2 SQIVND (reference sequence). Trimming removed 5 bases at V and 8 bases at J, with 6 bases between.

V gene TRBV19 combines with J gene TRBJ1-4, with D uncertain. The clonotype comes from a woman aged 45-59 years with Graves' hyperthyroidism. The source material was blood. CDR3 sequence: CASSAGEKLFF. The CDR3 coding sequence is TGTGCCAGTAGTGCGGGGGAAAAACTGTTTTTT.